This T cell receptor beta chain was found in a study of T cells in Graves' hyperthyroidism and ophthalmopathy. Broader study findings: From stable hyperthyroidism, ophthalmopathy was separated by a 13 V-J model.

Amplification targeted TCR beta CDR3 regions from RNA transcripts. TCR CDR3 regions were first amplified by RT-PCR with HTBI primers. Via MiXCR, TCRdb re-called the multiplex PCR reads, giving one row per CDR3 protein. The sample lists about 290,000 distinct CDR3 sequences; approximately 14% were seen once. Among the patients, aged 18 to 65, hyperthyroidism was newly diagnosed and had lasted under 2 months. Out of roughly 9.1 ml of fresh peripheral blood came the PBMCs. The CDR3 sequence is 13 residues long. Germline CDR1 reads SQVTM; CDR2 reads ANQGSEA. V dropped 5 bases and J dropped 2; count of bases not matched to a gene: 5. This clonotype was observed at least ten times. The antigen is unknown.

This TCR was recovered from a woman between 35 and 50 years old with Graves' hyperthyroidism. The V call is TRBV29-1, the J call TRBJ2-7; TRBD2 matches at 8 bases. Specimen: blood. CDR3 in DNA: TGCAGCGTTTCCTCGGGACTAGCCTACGAGCAGTACTTC. Its translation: CSVSSGLAYEQYF.